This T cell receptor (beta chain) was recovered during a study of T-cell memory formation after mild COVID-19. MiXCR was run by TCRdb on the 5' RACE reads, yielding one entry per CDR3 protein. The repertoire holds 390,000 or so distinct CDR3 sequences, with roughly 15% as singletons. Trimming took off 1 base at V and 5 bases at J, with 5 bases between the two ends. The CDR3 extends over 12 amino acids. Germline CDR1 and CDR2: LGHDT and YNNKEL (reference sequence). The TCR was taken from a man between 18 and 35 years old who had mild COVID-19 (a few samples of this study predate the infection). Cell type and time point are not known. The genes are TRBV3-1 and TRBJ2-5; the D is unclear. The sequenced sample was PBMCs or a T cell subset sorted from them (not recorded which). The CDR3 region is CASSQAVETQYF. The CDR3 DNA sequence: TGTGCCAGCAGCCAAGCTGTGGAGACCCAGTACTTC.